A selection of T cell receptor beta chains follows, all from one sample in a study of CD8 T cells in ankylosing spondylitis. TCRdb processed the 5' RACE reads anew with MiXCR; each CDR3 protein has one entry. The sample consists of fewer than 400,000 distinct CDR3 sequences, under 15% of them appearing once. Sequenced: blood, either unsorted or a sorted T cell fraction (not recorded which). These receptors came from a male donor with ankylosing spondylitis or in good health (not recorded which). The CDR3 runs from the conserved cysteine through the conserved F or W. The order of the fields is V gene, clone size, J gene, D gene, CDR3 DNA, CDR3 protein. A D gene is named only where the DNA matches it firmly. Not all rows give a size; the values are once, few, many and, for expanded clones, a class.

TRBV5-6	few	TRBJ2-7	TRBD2	TGTGCCAGCAGCCCCGCCCTACTAGCGGGGGCCCAGAGCTCCTACGAGCAGTACTTC	CASSPALLAGAQSSYEQYF
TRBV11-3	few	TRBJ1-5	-	TGTGCCAGCAGCTTAGTATCCGCCTATAGCAATCAGCCCCAGCATTTT	CASSLVSAYSNQPQHF
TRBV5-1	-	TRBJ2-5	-	TGCGCCAGCAGCTACGGCAGGCCCCAACAAGAGACCCAGTACTTC	CASSYGRPQQETQYF
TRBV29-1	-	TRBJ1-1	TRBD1	TGCAGCGTTGGGGCCAGGGGGAGGGGTGAAGCTTTCTTT	CSVGARGRGEAFF
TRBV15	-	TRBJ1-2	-	TGTGCCACCAGCAGAGATTGGGAAACAGGTTCTGGGGGCTACACCTTC	CATSRDWETGSGGYTF
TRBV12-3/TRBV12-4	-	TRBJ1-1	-	TGTGCCAGCTCCCCACAGGGCAGTTTGAACACTGAAGCTTTCTTT	CASSPQGSLNTEAFF
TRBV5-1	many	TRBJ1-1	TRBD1	TGCGCCAGCAGCCTCGGACAGGACTTAGGTGAAGCTTTCTTT	CASSLGQDLGEAFF
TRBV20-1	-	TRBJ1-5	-	TGCAGTGCCAAACAGGGTAATAATCAGCCCCAGCATTTT	CSAKQGNNQPQHF
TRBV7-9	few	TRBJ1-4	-	TGTGCCAGCAGCTTAGAGGGCGGGGTCGAAAAACTGTTTTTT	CASSLEGGVEKLFF
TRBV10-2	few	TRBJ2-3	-	TGCGCCAGCAATAAGCACCCAGATACGCAGTATTTT	CASNKHPDTQYF
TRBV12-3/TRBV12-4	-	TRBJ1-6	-	TGTGCCAGCAGTTACGGGTCGTCATCAGGCTCACCCCTCCACTTT	CASSYGSSSGSPLHF
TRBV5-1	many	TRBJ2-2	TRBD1	TGCGCCAGCAGCTCATTGCCGGACAGGGCGAACACCGGGGAGCTGTTTTTT	CASSSLPDRANTGELFF
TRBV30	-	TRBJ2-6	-	TGTGCCTGTACAGTCTCTGGGGCCAACGTCCTGACTTTC	CACTVSGANVLTF
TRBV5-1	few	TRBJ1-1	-	TGCGCCAGCAGCTACTCAGGCGATAACACTGAAGCTTTCTTT	CASSYSGDNTEAFF
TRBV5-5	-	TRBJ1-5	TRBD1	TGTGCCAGCAGCCACGGACAGGGGAATCAGCCCCAGCATTTT	CASSHGQGNQPQHF
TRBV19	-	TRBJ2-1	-	TGTGCCAGCCATAGGTCGGGTAGCTCCTACAATGAGCAGTTCTTC	CASHRSGSSYNEQFF
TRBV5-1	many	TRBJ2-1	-	TGCGCCAGCAGCTTGGAGAGCAGCGGGTATAACTACAATGAGCAGTTCTTC	CASSLESSGYNYNEQFF
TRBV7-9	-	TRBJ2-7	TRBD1	TGTGCCAGCAGGGCGACAGGGGTCATGATATACGAGCAGTACTTC	CASRATGVMIYEQYF
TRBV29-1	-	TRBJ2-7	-	TGCAGCGTTGAGGTAGGCGGGGGCCTATTTAAGGAGCAGTACTTC	CSVEVGGGLFKEQYF
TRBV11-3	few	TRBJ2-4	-	TGTGCCAGCAGCTTAGTCCTTGGGGAGGCCAAAAACATTCAGTACTTC	CASSLVLGEAKNIQYF
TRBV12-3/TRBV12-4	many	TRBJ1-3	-	TGTGCCAGCAGTTTAGCGGGTGGAAACACCATATATTTT	CASSLAGGNTIYF
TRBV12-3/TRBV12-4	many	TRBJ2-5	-	TGTGCCAGCAGTTTCAGTGGTTCCCCAGAGACCCAGTACTTC	CASSFSGSPETQYF
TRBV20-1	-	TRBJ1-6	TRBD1	TGCAGTGCCACTGTGGGACAGGGAGTCCACTTT	CSATVGQGVHF
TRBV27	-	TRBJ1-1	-	TGTGCCAGCAGTTCCGGGGGAGGGACTGTGAACACTGAAGCTTTCTTT	CASSSGGGTVNTEAFF
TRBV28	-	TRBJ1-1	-	TGTGCCAGCATTGGGGAGTGGAGGACTGAAGCTTTCTTT	CASIGEWRTEAFF
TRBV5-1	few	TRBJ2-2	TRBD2	TGCGCCAGCAGCTTGACCCCCCTAAGACTAGCGGGGTTCACCGGGGAGCTGTTTTTT	CASSLTPLRLAGFTGELFF